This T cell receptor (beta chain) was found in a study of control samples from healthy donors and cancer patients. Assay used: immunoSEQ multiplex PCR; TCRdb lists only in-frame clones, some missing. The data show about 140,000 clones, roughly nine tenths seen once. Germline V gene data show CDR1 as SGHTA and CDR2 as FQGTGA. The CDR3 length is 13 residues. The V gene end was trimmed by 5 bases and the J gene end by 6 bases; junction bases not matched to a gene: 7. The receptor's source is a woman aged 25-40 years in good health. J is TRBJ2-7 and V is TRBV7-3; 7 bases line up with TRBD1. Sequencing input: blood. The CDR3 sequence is CASSAKGAGEQYF. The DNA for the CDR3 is TGTGCCAGCAGCGCGAAGGGGGCGGGCGAGCAGTACTTC.